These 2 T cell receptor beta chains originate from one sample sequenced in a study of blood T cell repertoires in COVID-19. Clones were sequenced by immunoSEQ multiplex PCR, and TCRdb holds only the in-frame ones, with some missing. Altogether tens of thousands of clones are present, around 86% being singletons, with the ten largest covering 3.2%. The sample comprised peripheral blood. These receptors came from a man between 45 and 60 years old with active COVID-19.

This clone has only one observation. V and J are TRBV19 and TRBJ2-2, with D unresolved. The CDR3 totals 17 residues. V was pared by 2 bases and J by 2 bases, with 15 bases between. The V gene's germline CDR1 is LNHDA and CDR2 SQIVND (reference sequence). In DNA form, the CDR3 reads TGTGCCAGTAGTATAAGTGTTGCGGCAGTTAACACCGGGGAGCTGTTTTTT. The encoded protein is CASSISVAAVNTGELFF.

Written as DNA, the CDR3 is TGTGCCAGCAGCCTATCGGGGGGTTCGGCAAAACTGTTTTTT. Translated: CASSLSGGSAKLFF. This chain uses TRBV5-5 with TRBJ1-4, with D possibly TRBD1 on 5 matching bases. Trimming removed 4 bases at V and 10 bases at J, with 17 bases between. From germline, CDR1 is SGHKS and CDR2 YYEKEE (reference sequence). The CDR3 totals 14 residues.